Listed below are T cell receptor beta chains from one sample, sequenced in a study of blood T cells in healthy people across ages. Each CDR3 protein gets one entry after TCRdb re-called the 5' RACE reads with MiXCR. The repertoire holds hundreds of thousands of distinct CDR3 sequences, with less than 35% as singletons. Material for sequencing was blood. Source of these receptors: a woman older than 75 in good health. Both conserved end residues are part of each CDR3. Each record gives: J gene, V gene, D gene, clone size, CDR3 protein, CDR3 DNA. D genes are given only for firm matches. Not all rows give a size; the values are once, few, many and, for expanded clones, a class.

TRBJ2-7 | TRBV7-2 | TRBD1 | many | CASSVTGRRDRGNEQYF | TGTGCCAGCAGCGTTACCGGTCGGCGGGACAGGGGAAACGAGCAGTACTTC
TRBJ2-4 | TRBV20-1 | TRBD2 | many | CSARDPTSGGAGDKNIQYF | TGCAGTGCTAGAGATCCGACTAGCGGGGGGGCCGGGGACAAAAACATTCAGTACTTC
TRBJ2-1 | TRBV3-1 | NA | many | CASSQDGTGNEQFF | TGTGCCAGCAGCCAAGATGGTACGGGAAATGAGCAGTTCTTC
TRBJ1-1 | TRBV7-2 | NA | many | CASSTQGGTEAFF | TGTGCCAGCAGCACTCAGGGTGGCACTGAAGCTTTCTTT
TRBJ2-3 | TRBV7-9 | NA | NA | CASSYARETDTQYF | TGTGCCAGCAGCTACGCCAGGGAAACAGATACGCAGTATTTT
TRBJ2-3 | TRBV12-3/TRBV12-4 | NA | NA | CASRPGGTTSTDAQYF | TGTGCCAGCAGACCGGGGGGCACCACTAGCACAGATGCGCAGTATTTT
TRBJ2-3 | TRBV20-1 | TRBD1 | many | CSARPQSRDRGVVSTDTQYF | TGCAGTGCTAGACCACAAAGCCGGGACAGGGGTGTGGTGAGCACAGATACGCAGTATTTT
TRBJ2-3 | TRBV5-1 | TRBD2 | NA | CASSDPGLAGARRRSTDTQYF | TGCGCCAGCAGCGACCCGGGACTAGCGGGGGCCCGCCGGAGGTCAACAGATACGCAGTATTTT
TRBJ2-3 | TRBV9 | NA | NA | CAGSEASWADTQYF | TGTGCCGGCAGCGAGGCTTCATGGGCTGATACGCAGTATTTT
TRBJ2-7 | TRBV7-6 | NA | many | CASSPEAAYYEQYF | TGTGCCAGCAGCCCAGAGGCCGCTTACTACGAGCAGTACTTC
TRBJ1-5 | TRBV12-3/TRBV12-4 | NA | NA | CASSSIAQPQHF | TGTGCCAGCAGTTCCATCGCCCAGCCCCAGCATTTT
TRBJ2-6 | TRBV4-1 | TRBD1 | NA | CASSQERQGAGANVLTF | TGCGCCAGCAGCCAAGAAAGACAGGGGGCTGGGGCCAACGTCCTGACTTTC
TRBJ1-5 | TRBV12-3/TRBV12-4 | NA | many | CASSLSFQPQHF | TGTGCCAGCAGTTTATCGTTTCAGCCCCAGCATTTT
TRBJ1-4 | TRBV20-1 | NA | NA | CSARADIGGCGKLFF | TGCAGTGCTAGAGCGGACATCGGCGGCTGTGGAAAACTGTTTTTT
TRBJ2-7 | TRBV20-1 | NA | NA | CSARGRDFYEQYF | TGCAGTGCAAGGGGCAGGGACTTCTACGAGCAGTACTTC
TRBJ2-1 | TRBV20-1 | NA | few | CSASEGFEQFF | TGCAGTGCTAGCGAGGGGTTTGAGCAGTTCTTC
TRBJ2-3 | TRBV12-3/TRBV12-4 | TRBD2 | many | CASSFGLAGITDTQYF | TGTGCCAGCAGTTTTGGGTTAGCGGGGATCACAGATACGCAGTATTTT
TRBJ2-3 | TRBV20-1 | TRBD2 | NA | CSARLRGGGTDTQYF | TGCAGTGCTAGGTTGCGGGGGGGCGGGACAGATACGCAGTATTTT
TRBJ2-3 | TRBV20-1 | NA | many | CSARPPWGTDTQYF | TGCAGTGCTAGACCCCCCTGGGGCACAGATACGCAGTATTTT
TRBJ2-3 | TRBV7-3 | TRBD2 | NA | CASSLFAGGRRPNTQYF | TGTGCCAGCAGCTTATTTGCGGGGGGGCGCCGCCCGAATACGCAGTATTTT
TRBJ2-7 | TRBV5-6 | NA | many | CASSLLRQGTGEQYF | TGTGCCAGCAGCTTGCTACGGCAGGGAACGGGGGAGCAGTACTTC
TRBJ2-1 | TRBV6-5 | TRBD1 | many | CASSYGTGEFF | TGTGCCAGCAGTTACGGGACAGGGGAGTTCTTC
TRBJ1-5 | TRBV18 | NA | few | CASSPGQSKQPQHF | TGTGCCAGCTCACCAGGACAGTCGAAACAGCCCCAGCATTTT
TRBJ2-3 | TRBV7-3 | NA | many | CASSFLSSSGTDTQYF | TGTGCCAGCAGCTTTCTGTCGTCTAGCGGCACAGATACGCAGTATTTT
TRBJ1-5 | TRBV30 | TRBD1 | few | CAWRDRGRGNQPQHF | TGTGCCTGGCGGGACAGGGGGCGAGGCAATCAGCCCCAGCATTTT
TRBJ2-5 | TRBV24-1 | TRBD2 | NA | CATSDSGSGGRVTQYF | TGTGCCACCAGTGATTCGGGTAGCGGGGGGCGCGTGACCCAGTACTTC
TRBJ1-6 | TRBV4-1 | TRBD1 | NA | CASSQEFGQGMSLHF | TGCGCCAGCAGCCAAGAATTCGGACAGGGTATGTCCCTCCACTTT
TRBJ1-6 | TRBV6-4 | NA | NA | CASSLDNGSPLHF | TGTGCCAGCAGTTTGGATAATGGATCACCCCTCCACTTT
TRBJ1-2 | TRBV12-3/TRBV12-4 | TRBD1 | many | CASSPRQGSTNYGYTF | TGTGCCAGCAGTCCCAGACAGGGGTCGACTAACTATGGCTACACCTTC
TRBJ2-2 | TRBV12-3/TRBV12-4 | NA | few | CASSLEGIGELFF | TGTGCCAGCAGTTTAGAGGGGATCGGGGAGCTGTTTTTT
TRBJ1-1 | TRBV7-9 | NA | many | CASSLRTDAEAFF | TGTGCCAGCAGCTTAAGGACGGACGCTGAAGCTTTCTTT